The rows below give T cell receptor beta chains drawn from one sample of a study of blood T cell repertoires in COVID-19. The method was immunoSEQ multiplex PCR; TCRdb's version includes in-frame clones alone and lacks a portion of them. The sample comprises approximately 250,000 clones, less than 90% of which are singletons, and about 4.9% rests with the top ten. Sequencing input: peripheral blood. The receptors here all came from a man between 60 and 75 years old who had recovered from COVID-19. The CDR3 runs from the conserved cysteine through the conserved F or W. A D gene is named only where the DNA matches it firmly. Expanded clones are given a class, and other clones once, few, many or no size at all.

J gene | clone size | D gene | V gene | CDR3 DNA | CDR3 protein
TRBJ1-2 | - | TRBD1 | TRBV11-2 | TGTGCCAGCACCCATAGTATTCGGGGACAGGGACCTAATAACTATGGCTACACCTTC | CASTHSIRGQGPNNYGYTF
TRBJ1-5 | - | TRBD1 | TRBV19 | TGTGCCAGTAGTATAGAAGGCAGGGGGTGGCAGCCCCAGCATTTT | CASSIEGRGWQPQHF
TRBJ2-1 | - | - | TRBV5-4 | TGTGCCAGCAGCTTTGACACAGGCTCCTACAATGAGCAGTTCTTC | CASSFDTGSYNEQFF
TRBJ2-1 | - | TRBD2 | TRBV9 | TGTGCCAGCAGCGTAGGTGGGGCTAGCGGGGGCAATGAGCAGTTCTTC | CASSVGGASGGNEQFF
TRBJ1-4 | - | TRBD1 | TRBV7-6 | TGTGCCAGCAGCTTGGTGGACAGGGGTGAAAAACTGTTTTTT | CASSLVDRGEKLFF
TRBJ1-6 | - | - | TRBV12-3/TRBV12-4 | TGTGCCAGCAGTTTATCGGGGTCTTCACCCCTCCACTTT | CASSLSGSSPLHF
TRBJ1-1 | once | TRBD1 | TRBV6-5 | TGTGCCAGCAGAATAGGGGGCGTCGATTCTACTGAAGCTTTCTTT | CASRIGGVDSTEAFF
TRBJ1-3 | - | TRBD1 | TRBV19 | TGTGCCAGTGGCCGGGACAGGGAGAACGGAAACACCATATATTTT | CASGRDRENGNTIYF
TRBJ2-2 | - | - | TRBV28 | TGTGCCAGCAGTTTGCCCCGGTCGAACACCGGGGAGCTGTTTTTT | CASSLPRSNTGELFF
TRBJ1-4 | - | - | TRBV25-1 | TGTGCCAGCAGTGAAAGTAACAGAATTAATGAAAAACTGTTTTTT | CASSESNRINEKLFF
TRBJ2-7 | - | - | TRBV2 | TGTGCCAGCAGAATACAGGTTTACGAGCAGTACTTC | CASRIQVYEQYF
TRBJ2-2 | - | - | TRBV27 | TGTGCCAGCAGTTGGCAGGGTTTACCCGGGGAGCTGTTTTTT | CASSWQGLPGELFF
TRBJ2-7 | - | TRBD2 | TRBV6-5 | TGTGCCAGCACCGCGCCCGGGGGGGTTGGCGAGCAGTACTTC | CASTAPGGVGEQYF
TRBJ1-4 | - | TRBD1 | TRBV5-6 | TGTGCCAGCAGCGCCGCAGGGGGCGGTGAAAAACTGTTTTTT | CASSAAGGGEKLFF
TRBJ1-1 | few | - | TRBV5-1 | TGCGCCAGCAGCTTGGCAGGGGTAACTGAAGCTTTCTTT | CASSLAGVTEAFF
TRBJ2-7 | - | TRBD1 | TRBV3-1/TRBV3-2 | TGTGCCAGCAGCCCGGGACAGCCCCACGAGCAGTACTTC | CASSPGQPHEQYF
TRBJ2-3 | - | - | TRBV5-1 | TGCGCCAGCAGCTTCAAGGGGGGGGGTACAGATACGCAGTATTTT | CASSFKGGGTDTQYF
TRBJ2-3 | - | - | TRBV5-1 | TGCGCCAGCAGCTTCCGACAGGTTCACGCTACGCAGTATTTT | CASSFRQVHATQYF
TRBJ1-1 | few | - | TRBV30 | TGTGCCTGGAGTAAACACAGGAGTATGAACACTGAAGCTTTCTTT | CAWSKHRSMNTEAFF
TRBJ1-4 | few | - | TRBV19 | TGTGCCAGTAGTATTGATGGTTTCAACGGAAAACTGTTTTTT | CASSIDGFNGKLFF
TRBJ2-3 | - | - | TRBV10-3 | TGTGCCATCAACCAGGGAACAGATACGCAGTATTTT | CAINQGTDTQYF
TRBJ2-7 | - | - | TRBV19 | TGTGCCAGTAGTGCAAACAGATACGAGCAGTACTTC | CASSANRYEQYF
TRBJ2-5 | - | TRBD2 | TRBV6-1 | TGTGCCAGCAGTGAAATAAGTCTAGCGGGAGTAGAGACCCAGTACTTC | CASSEISLAGVETQYF
TRBJ1-5 | - | TRBD1 | TRBV28 | TGTGCCAGCAGACCTGGACAGGGCGGGCAGCCCCAGCATTTT | CASRPGQGGQPQHF
TRBJ2-7 | - | - | TRBV6-5 | TGTGCCAGCAGGGACACCACCTACGAGCAGTACTTC | CASRDTTYEQYF
TRBJ2-1 | once | TRBD2 | TRBV5-5 | TGTGCCAGCAGCCCCTTAGGACTAGCGGGAGTCAATGAGCAGTTCTTC | CASSPLGLAGVNEQFF
TRBJ1-1 | - | TRBD1 | TRBV12-5 | TGTGCTAGTGGAGGGACAGGACACACTGAAGCTTTCTTT | CASGGTGHTEAFF
TRBJ2-7 | - | - | TRBV7-9 | TGTGCCAGCAGCTTAGTCGGCTACGAGCAGTACTTC | CASSLVGYEQYF
TRBJ2-2 | - | TRBD2 | TRBV6-5 | TGTGCCAGCCGCCGGGCCCGGGGGGACACCGGGGAGCTGTTTTTT | CASRRARGDTGELFF
TRBJ2-1 | few | - | TRBV19 | TGTGCCAGTAGTATCTATGATGAGCAGTTCTTC | CASSIYDEQFF
TRBJ2-2 | - | - | TRBV19 | TGTGCCAGTAGTATCCCAGGCGGGGAGCTGTTTTTT | CASSIPGGELFF
TRBJ2-1 | - | TRBD2 | TRBV6-1 | TGTGCCAGCAGTGAAGCTCTCGGGGGGTTAGGACGAAGGAATGAGCAGTTCTTC | CASSEALGGLGRRNEQFF
TRBJ2-1 | - | - | TRBV5-4 | TGTGCCAGCAGCTTGGCTCAGCCGAGGAGCTCCTACAATGAGCAGTTCTTC | CASSLAQPRSSYNEQFF
TRBJ1-6 | once | - | TRBV6-2/TRBV6-3 | TGTGCCAGCAGTTACGGGCCAGCTCTGTCACCCCTCCACTTT | CASSYGPALSPLHF
TRBJ2-3 | once | TRBD2 | TRBV5-1 | TGCGCCAGCAGCCAAAGGACTAGCGGGGGGACAGATACGCAGTATTTT | CASSQRTSGGTDTQYF
TRBJ2-5 | few | - | TRBV7-6 | TGTGCCAGCAGCTTACGAGACACCCCCAAGATTGGCCAGTACTTC | CASSLRDTPKIGQYF
TRBJ2-1 | - | TRBD2 | TRBV2 | TGTGCCAGCAGTAAGCCGCCGGGACTAGCGGTCAATGAGCAGTTCTTC | CASSKPPGLAVNEQFF
TRBJ1-1 | - | - | TRBV7-9 | TGTGCCAGTAAAATGGGGGCGCAGAGCACTGAAGCTTTCTTT | CASKMGAQSTEAFF
TRBJ1-2 | - | - | TRBV7-5 | TGTGTCAGAAGCTTATGTGGGGAGAGAATCTATGGCTACACCTTC | CVRSLCGERIYGYTF
TRBJ1-2 | - | - | TRBV6-5 | TGTGCCAGCAGTTACTCGGGTCAGGGGAACATCTATGGCTACACCTTC | CASSYSGQGNIYGYTF
TRBJ1-1 | - | TRBD1 | TRBV9 | TGTGCCAGCAGCGTAGCAGGGGGCGGTTTAGTAGCTTTCTTT | CASSVAGGGLVAFF
TRBJ2-7 | - | - | TRBV7-2 | TGTGCCAGCAGCTTGGGCGGGGTATTTGGGACGTACTACGAGCAGTACTTC | CASSLGGVFGTYYEQYF